The subject of this entry is one T cell receptor (beta chain). This sample was taken from a study of blood T cell repertoires in COVID-19. Germline values: CDR1 SNHLY, CDR2 FYNNEI. The J segment lost 7 bases and the V segment lost 8 bases, leaving 13 bases of the junction unmatched. There are 15 residues in the CDR3. Everyone who took part was roughly 18 to 89 years old, and they came from 24 US areas. Which cohort a participant joined came from the clinical history participants gave. All recovered Cohort 3 donors got two negative PCRs, got clearance, or saw symptom resolution. Assay used: immunoSEQ multiplex PCR; TCRdb lists only in-frame clones, some missing. This sample has more than 250,000 clones, with about 87% found just once.

The genes are TRBV2 and TRBJ2-1, with 8 bases that match TRBD2. Sequencing was done on a sample of PBMCs or T cells enriched from blood (not recorded which). This TCR derives from a woman aged 25 to 39 who had recovered from COVID-19. The CDR3 coding sequence is TGTGCCAGCTCCCCTTTCGGGGGGGAGATTAATGAGCAGTTCTTC. Its translation: CASSPFGGEINEQFF.